This TCR beta chain is drawn from a study of T cell responses to AZD1222 COVID-19 vaccine. Whole-study findings and limits: Unmutated variant regions reportedly attract nearly half of all spike-specific TCRs. The donors showed a predominance of white British ancestry and of females, with possible underestimation of clonal diversity.

Only in-frame clones appear in the TCRdb table, and some are missing; sequencing was by immunoSEQ multiplex PCR. The sample lists about 150,000 clones; around nine tenths were seen once. Regarding this clone: Its antigen is not known.

This sample comprised peripheral blood, obtained on day 0 of AZD1222 vaccination. The receptor comes from an adult in good health.

The CDR3 reads CASSQDGDQDLIYGYTF. As DNA, the CDR3 is TGTGCCAGCAGCCAAGATGGGGACCAGGACCTCATCTATGGCTACACCTTC. This chain links TRBV4-2 with TRBJ1-2; D may be TRBD1 (5 bases). Trimming removed 0 bases from V and 4 bases from J, with 18 bases in between. Per the germline V gene, CDR1 is LGHNA and CDR2 is YNFKEQ. The CDR3 is made up of 17 amino acids.